This TCR beta chain was recovered during a study of T-cell memory formation after mild COVID-19 (dated by TCRdb to the early 2020s). About the study as a whole: TCR sequence clusters from the two donors were largely donor specific. T-cell clones expanding and contracting after mild COVID-19 in two donors were tracked by longitudinal TCRalpha and TCRbeta repertoire sequencing. The cohort was made up of two young adult volunteers, one female and one male, who were previously healthy. Overall study results and their limits: Contracting CD4+ clones were located mainly in the CM and EM memory subsets, whereas CD8+ clones were found to be enriched in EMRA. Some responding clones were detected in pre-infection memory, suggesting pre-existing cross-reactive memory T cells joined the SARS-CoV-2 response. Balanced CD4/CD8 phenotypes were observed for clones contracting from day 15 to 85, whereas a bias towards CD4+ was observed for a second wave of clones expanding from day 15 to 37. Only a couple of mild cases were covered by the study, and larger cohorts that include severe cases with pre-infection samples were considered necessary. SARS-CoV-2 specificity was not confirmed for the second-wave clones peaking on day 37.

Trimming removed 7 bases from V and 1 base from J, leaving 16 bases between the germline ends. The cysteine opens and the phenylalanine closes a CDR3 of 15 amino acids. The kept DNA is CDR3 alone, 45 bases in frame from the first base. Instrument used: Illumina NovaSeq 6000. TCRalpha and TCRbeta cDNA libraries were built by 5'RACE with constant-segment primers, adding sample barcodes and unique molecular identifiers. Trizol reagent was used to extract RNA from every sample. Library amplification was performed in two PCR steps, and a second sample barcode and Illumina TruSeq adapters were introduced in the second step. The libraries were sequenced on an Illumina NovaSeq using 2 x 150 bp paired-end reads. Per the source publication's procedure: With migec v1.2.7, reads were demultiplexed and then collapsed into UMI-guided consensus sequences. With mixcr v2.1.11, UMI consensuses were aligned to TRA and TRB V and J templates and assembled into clonotypes. A clonotype was counted as expanded or contracted only if both edgeR and NoisET called the change significant, with noise models trained on biological replicates. edgeR calls used a false discovery rate-adjusted p below 0.01 and a log2 fold-change threshold of 1. As an exploratory analysis of dynamics, max-normalized trajectories of the 1000 most abundant clonotypes were examined with PCA combined with hierarchical clustering. Each responding clone was given a CD4 or CD8 phenotype based on the CD4+ and CD8+ repertoires, which had been sequenced separately. In TCRdb, the public reads were trimmed at Q25 with fastp and aligned with MiXCR, with productive beta chains retained. Each entry merges the rows of one CDR3 protein and shows their most common DNA and genes. It is TCRdb's table, rather than the study itself, that gives the V and J calls and clone size. In this sample the table shows around 300,000 distinct CDR3 sequences, just under 20% of which occur a single time. The ten largest clonotypes hold around 21% of the sample.

PBMCs were isolated by Ficoll-Paque density gradient centrifugation. This clonotype turned up a few times. Its antigen has not been determined. Per-base qualities were not stored, and no clone one base away is much larger. The chain is encoded by TRBV12-3 or TRBV12-4 joined to TRBJ2-5; a weak D assignment points to TRBD2 (5 bases agree). The sequence was obtained from a man aged 18 to 30 who had mild COVID-19 (a few samples of this study predate the infection). The sample titles of this study are shuffled in the database, so cell type and time point are left out; the donor was told from shared clones. Sequencing used PBMCs or a T cell subset sorted from them (not recorded which). The CDR3 sequence is CASTPGFRGQETQYF. The sequenced DNA: TGTGCCAGCACCCCTGGGTTTCGGGGCCAAGAGACCCAGTACTTC.